Below are 26 T cell receptor beta chains sequenced from a single sample in a study of cytomegalovirus exposure and HLA in healthy donors. Amplification used 60 Vbeta primers and 13 Jbeta primers. Assay: immunoSEQ multiplex PCR; the TCRdb copy retains only in-frame clones and omits some. The listing contains tens of thousands of clones. The sample was PBMCs. The source of these receptors is a man over 45 in good health and CMV-seronegative.

The chain is built from TRBV11-2 and TRBJ1-1; D uncertain. The CDR3 sequence is 13 residues long. Germline V CDR1 and CDR2: SGHAT, FQNNGV. The V gene lost 1 base and the J gene lost 1 base, with 4 bases spanning the gap. The CDR3: CASSLVRNTEAFF. The CDR3 region has the DNA TGTGCCAGCAGCTTAGTTAGGAACACTGAAGCTTTCTTT.

The V call is TRBV9, the J call TRBJ2-5; a weak D match, TRBD1 (8 bases). The CDR3 length is 15 residues. Germline V gives CDR1 SGDLS, CDR2 YYNGEE. Trimming cost V 2 bases and J 1 base, with 12 bases left between them. The CDR3 protein is CASSVGGTGQETQYF. The CDR3 coding sequence is TGTGCCAGCAGCGTGGGAGGGACAGGCCAAGAGACCCAGTACTTC.

The chain combines TRBV18 with TRBJ1-1, with 8 bases fitting TRBD1. V lost 3 bases, J lost 2 bases, and 8 bases stayed unmatched. Germline V gene sequence: CDR1 KGHSH, CDR2 LQKENI. This CDR3 comprises 16 residues. Here the CDR3 DNA reads TGTGCCAGCTCACCGCTCCAGGGGGCTGGAAACACTGAAGCTTTCTTT. As protein: CASSPLQGAGNTEAFF.

The V gene is TRBV5-1, the J gene TRBJ2-7; maybe TRBD1 (5 bases). Trimming removed 2 bases from V and 2 bases from J, with 11 bases in between. Germline V gene sequence: CDR1 SGHRS, CDR2 YFSETQ. The CDR3 consists of 14 residues. CDR3 sequence reads: CASSFEQVPYEQYF. The DNA for the CDR3 is TGCGCCAGCAGCTTTGAACAGGTACCCTACGAGCAGTACTTC. The entire variable domain, with the rest obtained from reference TRBV5-1 and TRBJ2-7, is as follows: KAGVTQTPRYLIKTRGQQVTLSCSPISGHRSVSWYQQTPGQGLQFLFEYFSETQRNKGNFPGRFSGRQFSNSRSEMNVSTLELGDSALYLCASSFEQVPYEQYFGPGTRLTVT.

The chain carries TRBV5-1 and TRBJ1-6; 8 nucleotides agree with TRBD1. Trimming removed 0 bases from V and 1 base from J; junction bases left unmatched: 9. This CDR3 is 19 amino acids long. Germline values: CDR1 SGHRS, CDR2 YFSETQ. The CDR3 region is CASSLVLGQGGSYNSPLHF. The DNA for the CDR3 is TGCGCCAGCAGCTTGGTCCTCGGACAGGGTGGTTCCTATAATTCACCCCTCCACTTT.

As for this clone: One junction end does not reproduce the germline sequence, and a read error may be involved. The chain couples TRBV19 to TRBJ2-5; D possibly corresponds to TRBD2 (6 bases). The CDR3 totals 11 residues. From germline, CDR1 is LNHDA and CDR2 SQIVND (reference sequence). In DNA, the CDR3 is TGTGCCAGTAGTACGGGACTCATCCTACACTTC. Translated: CASSTGLILHF.

The chain combines TRBV2 with TRBJ1-1, with a tentative D call TRBD1 (5 bases). CDR3 length: 13 residues. Trimming removed 5 bases at V and 0 bases at J, with 7 bases between. Germline-derived CDR1 and CDR2 are SNHLY and FYNNEI. The CDR3 reads CASSNRLNTEAFF. The CDR3 DNA sequence: TGTGCCAGCAGTAACAGGCTGAACACTGAAGCTTTCTTT.

The rearrangement links TRBV10-3 to TRBJ1-2; 9 bases map to TRBD1. This CDR3 has 13 amino acids. Germline-derived CDR1 and CDR2 are ENHRY and SYGVKD. Trimming cost V 9 bases and J 4 bases; bases outside gene matches: 6. CDR3 DNA: TGTGCCATGCGACAGGGGGGAGGCTATGGCTACACCTTC. Protein sequence: CAMRQGGGYGYTF.

The V and J genes are TRBV28 and TRBJ1-5, with a tentative D call TRBD1 (5 bases). Trimming removed 6 bases from V and 3 bases from J, with 12 bases in between. CDR1 is MDHEN, CDR2 SYDVKM, per germline. This CDR3 contains 14 residues. The CDR3 protein is CASRETGSNQPQHF. The CDR3 DNA sequence: TGTGCCAGCAGAGAAACAGGTTCCAATCAGCCCCAGCATTTT. The entire variable domain, with the rest obtained from reference TRBV28 and TRBJ1-5, is as follows: DVKVTQSSRYLVKRTGEKVFLECVQDMDHENMFWYRQDPGLGLRLIYFSYDVKMKEKGDIPEGYSVSREKKERFSLILESASTNQTSMYLCASRETGSNQPQHFGDGTRLSIL.

Points on this clone: An end of the junction differs from the germline gene, which may be a read error. The rearrangement uses TRBV7-7 and TRBJ2-7; D remains unclear. The germline V gene encodes CDR1 SSHAT and CDR2 FNYEAQ (reference sequence). The CDR3 totals 14 residues. CDR3 nucleotide sequence: TGTGCTAGCAGCTTGCAGGCAGGTGCCTACGAGCAGTACTTC. Its protein product is CASSLQAGAYEQYF.

The chain uses TRBV28 and TRBJ1-1, with D possibly being TRBD1 (5 bases). Germline V lookup: CDR1 MDHEN, CDR2 SYDVKM. The CDR3 extends over 14 amino acids. The V gene lost 6 bases and the J gene lost 0 bases, with 11 bases spanning the gap. CDR3 loop: CASRPGHLNTEAFF. DNA for the CDR3: TGTGCCAGCAGGCCTGGACACTTGAACACTGAAGCTTTCTTT.

This rearrangement joins TRBV5-5 to TRBJ2-2, with 11 positions matching TRBD2. The CDR3 is 17 residues long. CDR1 is SGHKS, CDR2 YYEKEE, per germline (reference sequence). V was clipped by 0 bases and J by 7 bases; unmatched bases: 8. The CDR3 DNA is TGTGCCAGCAGCTTGGTTCTAGCGGGGGGCCGCGGCGGGGAGCTGTTTTTT. This encodes CASSLVLAGGRGGELFF.

The chain joins TRBV27 to TRBJ2-5; D might be TRBD1 (6 bases). V gave up 1 base and J gave up 4 bases, with 10 bases separating them. This CDR3 is built from 14 residues. In germline, CDR1 is MNHEY, CDR2 SMNVEV (reference sequence). The chain's CDR3 is CASSLLGALETQYF. DNA for the CDR3: TGTGCCAGCAGTTTATTGGGGGCCTTAGAGACCCAGTACTTC.

The chain carries TRBV2 and TRBJ1-1, with D possibly matching TRBD1 (5 bases). The CDR3 is 15 amino acids. Germline-derived CDR1 and CDR2 are SNHLY and FYNNEI. With 6 bases removed from V and 1 base from J, the gap between germline ends came to 15 bases. The chain's CDR3 is CASRGWGIKNTEAFF. CDR3 sequence (DNA): TGTGCCAGCAGGGGGTGGGGCATCAAGAACACTGAAGCTTTCTTT.

The J gene is TRBJ1-2, the V gene TRBV5-4; TRBD1 aligns across 12 bases. Germline CDR1 is SGHNT and CDR2 is YYREEE (reference sequence). V shed 4 bases and J 5 bases; nucleotides not matched to a gene: 6. This CDR3 is 15 amino acids long. DNA of the CDR3: TGTGCCAGCAGCCGGGGGGACAGGGGGCCGTATGGCTACACCTTC. Translated: CASSRGDRGPYGYTF.

The chain is built from TRBV9 and TRBJ1-2; 7 bases are a match to TRBD1. After removal of 0 bases from V and 6 bases from J, the junction contained 2 bases not matched to a gene. The CDR3 extends over 13 amino acids. Germline CDR1 SGDLS, CDR2 YYNGEE. Here the CDR3 reads CASSVADRDGYTF. In DNA form, the CDR3 reads TGTGCCAGCAGCGTAGCCGACAGGGATGGCTACACCTTC.

The chain employs TRBV19 and TRBJ2-3, with 12 bases lining up with TRBD2. Germline CDR1 LNHDA, CDR2 SQIVND (reference sequence). Trimming removed 2 bases from V and 2 bases from J; junction bases left unmatched: 5. The CDR3 runs 17 residues. The CDR3 reads CASSIMTSGGTTDTQYF. CDR3 DNA sequence: TGTGCCAGTAGTATAATGACTAGCGGGGGTACCACAGATACGCAGTATTTT.

The chain recombines TRBV7-3 with TRBJ2-3; weak D call: TRBD1 (6 bases). This CDR3 is built from 15 residues. Looked up from germline, CDR1 is SGHTA and CDR2 is FQGTGA. V was trimmed by 3 bases and J by 0 bases, leaving 10 bases between them. CDR3 sequence reads: CASSFQGYSTDTQYF. CDR3 DNA: TGTGCCAGCAGCTTTCAGGGGTATAGCACAGATACGCAGTATTTT.

The chain is built from TRBV10-3 and TRBJ2-1; D is uncertain. V shed 4 bases and J shed 0 bases, with 10 bases lying between them. This CDR3 has 15 amino acids. Germline V gives CDR1 ENHRY, CDR2 SYGVKD. The CDR3 sequence: CAISGYSSSYNEQFF. The CDR3 DNA is TGTGCCATCAGTGGATACTCGAGCTCCTACAATGAGCAGTTCTTC.

The chain is built from TRBV6-5 and TRBJ2-7, with a tentative D call TRBD1 (6 bases). Trimming pared 0 bases from V and 6 bases from J, leaving 9 bases between. This CDR3 contains 13 residues. CDR1 and CDR2 (germline): MNHEY, SVGAGI. The chain's CDR3 is CASSYSSRGEQYF. CDR3 sequence (DNA): TGTGCCAGCAGTTACTCGAGCAGGGGCGAGCAGTACTTC.

This CDR3 reads CASSPTGSEQYF. The CDR3 nucleotides read TGTGCCAGCAGCCCAACGGGGTCGGAGCAGTACTTC. The V and J genes are TRBV7-6 and TRBJ2-7; tentatively, D is TRBD2 (5 bases). Germline CDR1 reads SGHVS; CDR2 reads FNYEAQ. Trimming removed 5 bases from V and 7 bases from J, with 12 bases in between. The CDR3 is made up of 12 amino acids.

The rearrangement joins TRBV5-1 to TRBJ2-3; 12 nucleotides align to TRBD2. Germline loops: CDR1 SGHRS, CDR2 YFSETQ. CDR3 size: 14 residues. V shed 3 bases, J shed 5 bases, and the junction held 1 base outside the gene matches. This chain's CDR3 is CASSWGLAGDTQYF. The CDR3 DNA follows: TGCGCCAGCAGCTGGGGACTAGCGGGAGATACGCAGTATTTT. The full variable domain, rest sourced from reference TRBV5-1 and TRBJ2-3, is KAGVTQTPRYLIKTRGQQVTLSCSPISGHRSVSWYQQTPGQGLQFLFEYFSETQRNKGNFPGRFSGRQFSNSRSEMNVSTLELGDSALYLCASSWGLAGDTQYFGPGTRLTVL.

The chain employs TRBV7-2 and TRBJ2-4; 11 bases fit TRBD1. CDR1 and CDR2 (germline): SGHTA, FQGNSA. The J segment lost 5 bases and the V segment lost 5 bases, leaving 14 bases of the junction unmatched. This CDR3 is 18 amino acids long. The CDR3: CASSLGQGAGDWQNIQYF. CDR3 nucleotide sequence: TGTGCCAGCAGCCTCGGACAGGGGGCTGGGGATTGGCAAAACATTCAGTACTTC. The whole variable domain, remainder taken from reference TRBV7-2 and TRBJ2-4, is GAGVSQSPSNKVTEKGKDVELRCDPISGHTALYWYRQSLGQGLEFLIYFQGNSAPDKSGLPSDRFSAERTGGSVSTLTIQRTQQEDSAVYLCASSLGQGAGDWQNIQYFGAGTRLSVL.

The V gene is TRBV10-3, the J gene TRBJ1-1; 8 positions match TRBD1. Germline V gene lookup returns CDR1 ENHRY and CDR2 SYGVKD. Trimming removed 10 bases from V and 11 bases from J; junction bases left unmatched: 9. This CDR3 is 11 amino acids long. Here the CDR3 DNA reads TGTGCCACCGGACAGGGCCCCCAGGCTTTCTTT. This codes for CATGQGPQAFF.

The chain has TRBV5-1 and TRBJ2-3; 10 positions agree with TRBD2. The CDR3 length is 14 residues. CDR1 SGHRS and CDR2 YFSETQ come from the germline V gene. Losses at the gene ends were 5 bases for V and 4 bases for J; bases not matched to a gene: 4. In DNA form, the CDR3 reads TGCGCCAGCAGAAGCGGGGGGGCTGCAGATACGCAGTATTTT. Its translation is CASRSGGAADTQYF.

This chain joins TRBV7-8 and TRBJ1-3; D is possibly TRBD1 (5 bases). Trimming took off 2 bases at V and 5 bases at J, with 13 bases between the two ends. Per germline, CDR1 SGHVS and CDR2 FQNEAQ. CDR3 length: 15 residues. CDR3 loop: CASSLQGYNRNTIYF. Written as DNA, the CDR3 is TGTGCCAGCAGCTTACAGGGCTACAACAGAAACACCATATATTTT.